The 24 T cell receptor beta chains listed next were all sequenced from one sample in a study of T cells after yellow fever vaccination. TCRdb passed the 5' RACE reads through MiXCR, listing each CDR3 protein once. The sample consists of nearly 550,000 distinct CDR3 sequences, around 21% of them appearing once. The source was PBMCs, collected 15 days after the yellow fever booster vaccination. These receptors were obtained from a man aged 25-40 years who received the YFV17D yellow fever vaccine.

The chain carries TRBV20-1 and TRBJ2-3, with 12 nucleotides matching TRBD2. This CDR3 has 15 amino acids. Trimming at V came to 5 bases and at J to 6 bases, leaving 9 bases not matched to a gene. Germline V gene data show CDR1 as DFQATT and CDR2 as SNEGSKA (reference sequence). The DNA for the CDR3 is TGCAGTGCTTCGCGACTAGCGGGAGTAGGGGATACGCAGTATTTT. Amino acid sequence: CSASRLAGVGDTQYF.

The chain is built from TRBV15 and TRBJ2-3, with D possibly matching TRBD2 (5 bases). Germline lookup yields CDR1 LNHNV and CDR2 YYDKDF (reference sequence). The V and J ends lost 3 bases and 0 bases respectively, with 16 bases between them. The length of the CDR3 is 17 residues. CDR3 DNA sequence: TGTGCCACCAGCAGCACCCTAGCAGCGACGAGCACAGATACGCAGTATTTT. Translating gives CATSSTLAATSTDTQYF.

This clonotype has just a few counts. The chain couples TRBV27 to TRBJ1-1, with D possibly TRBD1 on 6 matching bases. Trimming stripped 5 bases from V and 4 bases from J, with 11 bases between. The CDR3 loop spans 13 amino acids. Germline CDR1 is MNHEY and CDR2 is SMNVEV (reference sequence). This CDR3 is CASSVTGFTEAFF. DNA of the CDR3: TGTGCCAGCAGTGTCACAGGGTTCACTGAAGCTTTCTTT.

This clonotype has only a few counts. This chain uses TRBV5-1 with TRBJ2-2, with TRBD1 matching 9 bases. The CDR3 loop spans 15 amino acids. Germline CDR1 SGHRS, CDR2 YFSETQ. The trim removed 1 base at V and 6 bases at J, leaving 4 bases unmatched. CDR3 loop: CASSLMGQGAGELFF. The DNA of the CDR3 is TGCGCCAGCAGCTTGATGGGACAGGGAGCCGGGGAGCTGTTTTTT.

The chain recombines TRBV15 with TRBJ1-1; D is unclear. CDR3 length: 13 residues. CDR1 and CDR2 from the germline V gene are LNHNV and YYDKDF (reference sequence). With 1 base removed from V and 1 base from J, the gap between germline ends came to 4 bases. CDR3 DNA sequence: TGTGCCACCAGCAGAGTTAGGAACACTGAAGCTTTCTTT. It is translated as CATSRVRNTEAFF. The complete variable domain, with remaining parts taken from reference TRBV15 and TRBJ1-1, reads DAMVIQNPRYQVTQFGKPVTLSCSQTLNHNVMYWYQQKSSQAPKLLFHYYDKDFNNEADTPDNFQSRRPNTSFCFLDIRSPGLGDTAMYLCATSRVRNTEAFFGQGTRLTVV.

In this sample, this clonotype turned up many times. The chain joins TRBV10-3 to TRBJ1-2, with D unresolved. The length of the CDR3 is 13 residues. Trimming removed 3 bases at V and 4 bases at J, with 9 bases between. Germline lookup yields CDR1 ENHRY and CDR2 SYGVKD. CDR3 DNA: TGTGCCATCAGTGAATCGGAGACCTATGGCTACACCTTC. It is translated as CAISESETYGYTF.

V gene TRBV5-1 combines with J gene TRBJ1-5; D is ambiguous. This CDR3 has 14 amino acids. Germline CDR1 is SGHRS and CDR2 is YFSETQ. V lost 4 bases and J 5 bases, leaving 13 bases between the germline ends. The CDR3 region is CASSPGSGYQPQHF. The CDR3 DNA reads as TGCGCCAGCAGCCCCGGTTCGGGGTATCAGCCCCAGCATTTT.

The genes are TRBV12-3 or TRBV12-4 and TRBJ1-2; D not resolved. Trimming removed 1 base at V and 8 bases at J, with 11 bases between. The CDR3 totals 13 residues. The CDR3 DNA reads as TGTGCCAGCAGTTTAGAGCCCGCCTTAGGCTACACCTTC. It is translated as CASSLEPALGYTF.

CDR3 loop: CASSLVRGPRDTQYF. DNA of the CDR3: TGTGCCAGCAGCTTAGTGCGGGGGCCCCGTGATACGCAGTATTTT. The chain carries TRBV7-2 and TRBJ2-3; tentatively, D is TRBD2 (7 bases). There are 15 residues in the CDR3. The germline gives CDR1 SGHTA, CDR2 FQGNSA. V shed 1 base and J shed 6 bases, with 14 bases lying between them.

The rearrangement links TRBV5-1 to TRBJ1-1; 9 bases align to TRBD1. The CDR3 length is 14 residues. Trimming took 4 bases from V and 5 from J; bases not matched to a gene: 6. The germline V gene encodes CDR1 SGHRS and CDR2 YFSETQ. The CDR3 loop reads CASSQRTGETEAFF. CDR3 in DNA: TGCGCCAGCAGCCAACGGACAGGGGAGACTGAAGCTTTCTTT.

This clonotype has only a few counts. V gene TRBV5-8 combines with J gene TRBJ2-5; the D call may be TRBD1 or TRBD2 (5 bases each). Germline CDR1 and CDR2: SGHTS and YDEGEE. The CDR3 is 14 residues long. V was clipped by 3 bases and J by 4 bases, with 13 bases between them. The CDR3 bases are TGTGCCAGCAGCTGGGGCCGGGGCGCAGAGACCCAGTACTTC. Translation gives CASSWGRGAETQYF.

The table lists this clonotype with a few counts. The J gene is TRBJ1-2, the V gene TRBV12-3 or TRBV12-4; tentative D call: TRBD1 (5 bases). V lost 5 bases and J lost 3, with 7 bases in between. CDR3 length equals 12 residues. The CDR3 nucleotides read TGTGCCAGCAGTATGACAGACTATGGCTACACCTTC. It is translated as CASSMTDYGYTF.

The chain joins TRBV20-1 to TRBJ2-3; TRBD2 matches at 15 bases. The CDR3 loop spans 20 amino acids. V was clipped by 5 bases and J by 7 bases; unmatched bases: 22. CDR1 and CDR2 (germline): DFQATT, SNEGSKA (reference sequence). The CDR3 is CSAELMALDRTSGREHTQYF. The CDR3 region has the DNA TGCAGTGCTGAGCTCATGGCCCTAGATCGGACTAGCGGGAGGGAGCATACGCAGTATTTT.

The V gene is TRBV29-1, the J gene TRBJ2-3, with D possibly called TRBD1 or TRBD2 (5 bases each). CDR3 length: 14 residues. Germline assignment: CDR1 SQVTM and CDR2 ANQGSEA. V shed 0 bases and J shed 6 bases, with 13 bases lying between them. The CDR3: CSVEERRGDDTQYF. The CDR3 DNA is TGCAGCGTTGAAGAGCGCCGTGGGGACGATACGCAGTATTTT.

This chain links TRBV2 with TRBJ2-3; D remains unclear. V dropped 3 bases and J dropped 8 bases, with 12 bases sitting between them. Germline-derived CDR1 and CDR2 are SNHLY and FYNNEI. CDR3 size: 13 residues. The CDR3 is CASSEDLWGTQYF. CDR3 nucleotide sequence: TGTGCCAGCAGTGAGGACCTCTGGGGTACGCAGTATTTT.

The CDR3: CASSSPNLGPNEQFF. As DNA, the CDR3 is TGTGCCAGCAGTTCACCGAACCTAGGGCCCAATGAGCAGTTCTTC. The J gene is TRBJ2-1, the V gene TRBV12-3 or TRBV12-4; no reliable D call. The V and J ends lost 4 bases and 6 bases respectively, with 16 bases between them. CDR3 size: 15 residues.

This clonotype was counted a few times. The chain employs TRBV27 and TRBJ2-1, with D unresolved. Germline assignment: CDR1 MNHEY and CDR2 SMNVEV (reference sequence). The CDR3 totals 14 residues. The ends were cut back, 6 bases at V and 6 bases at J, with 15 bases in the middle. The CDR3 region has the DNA TGTGCCAGCAGCTCCCGATGGAGAGGCAATGAGCAGTTCTTC. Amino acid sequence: CASSSRWRGNEQFF.

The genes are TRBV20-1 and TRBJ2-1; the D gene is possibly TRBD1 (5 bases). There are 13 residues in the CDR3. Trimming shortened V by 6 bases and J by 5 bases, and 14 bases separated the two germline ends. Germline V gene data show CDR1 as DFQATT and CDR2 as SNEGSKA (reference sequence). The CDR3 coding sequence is TGCAGTGCCTCTGGACACCTGCACAATGAGCAGTTCTTC. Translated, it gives CSASGHLHNEQFF.

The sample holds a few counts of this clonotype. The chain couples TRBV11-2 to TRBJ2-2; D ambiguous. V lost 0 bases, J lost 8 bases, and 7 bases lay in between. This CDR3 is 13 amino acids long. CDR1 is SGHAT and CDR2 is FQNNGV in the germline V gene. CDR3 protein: CASSLDPVGELFF. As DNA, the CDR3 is TGTGCCAGCAGCTTAGATCCGGTGGGGGAGCTGTTTTTT.

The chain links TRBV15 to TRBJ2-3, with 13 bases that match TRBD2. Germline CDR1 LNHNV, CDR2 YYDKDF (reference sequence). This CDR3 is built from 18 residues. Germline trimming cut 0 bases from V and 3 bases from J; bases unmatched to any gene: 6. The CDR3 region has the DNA TGTGCCACCAGCAGAGATAAATCGACTAGCGGGAGGACAGATACGCAGTATTTT. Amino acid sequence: CATSRDKSTSGRTDTQYF.

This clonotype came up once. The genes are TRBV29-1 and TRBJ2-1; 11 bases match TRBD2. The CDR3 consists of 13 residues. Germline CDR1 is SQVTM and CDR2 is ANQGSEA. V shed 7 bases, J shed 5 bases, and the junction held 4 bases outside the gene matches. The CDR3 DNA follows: TGCAGCGCGGGACTAGCGGCTAACAATGAGCAGTTCTTC. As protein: CSAGLAANNEQFF.

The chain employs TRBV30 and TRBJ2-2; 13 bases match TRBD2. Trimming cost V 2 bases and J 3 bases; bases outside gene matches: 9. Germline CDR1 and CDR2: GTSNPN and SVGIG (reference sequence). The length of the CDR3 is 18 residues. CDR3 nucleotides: TGTGCCTGGAGTCCGGCTCCGGGACTAGCGGGACACACCGGGGAGCTGTTTTTT. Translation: CAWSPAPGLAGHTGELFF.

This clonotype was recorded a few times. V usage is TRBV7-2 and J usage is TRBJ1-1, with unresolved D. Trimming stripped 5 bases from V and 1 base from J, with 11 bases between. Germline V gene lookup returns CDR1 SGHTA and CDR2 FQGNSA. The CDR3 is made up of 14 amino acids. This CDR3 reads CASSSSPANTEAFF. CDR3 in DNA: TGTGCCAGCAGCAGCAGCCCCGCGAACACTGAAGCTTTCTTT. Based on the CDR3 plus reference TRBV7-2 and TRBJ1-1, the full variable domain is GAGVSQSPSNKVTEKGKDVELRCDPISGHTALYWYRQSLGQGLEFLIYFQGNSAPDKSGLPSDRFSAERTGGSVSTLTIQRTQQEDSAVYLCASSSSPANTEAFFGQGTRLTVV.

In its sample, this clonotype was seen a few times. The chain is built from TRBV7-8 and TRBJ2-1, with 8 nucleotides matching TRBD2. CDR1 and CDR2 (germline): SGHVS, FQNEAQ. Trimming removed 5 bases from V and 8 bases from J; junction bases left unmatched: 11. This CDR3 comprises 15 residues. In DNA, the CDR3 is TGTGCCAGCAGCCTGGCGGTTAGCGGGACCCATGAGCAGTTCTTC. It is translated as CASSLAVSGTHEQFF.